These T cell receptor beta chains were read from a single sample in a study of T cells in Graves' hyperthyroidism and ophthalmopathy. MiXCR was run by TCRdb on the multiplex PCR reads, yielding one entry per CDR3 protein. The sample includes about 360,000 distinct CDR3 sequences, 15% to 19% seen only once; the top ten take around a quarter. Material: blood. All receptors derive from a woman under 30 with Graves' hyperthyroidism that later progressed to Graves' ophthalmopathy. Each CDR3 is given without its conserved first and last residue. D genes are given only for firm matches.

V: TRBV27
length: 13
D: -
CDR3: ASRRSTGGAYEQY

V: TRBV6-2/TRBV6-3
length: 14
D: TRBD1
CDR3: ASSYSGDSTFYEQY

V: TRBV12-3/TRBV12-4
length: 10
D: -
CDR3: ASSGQKETQY

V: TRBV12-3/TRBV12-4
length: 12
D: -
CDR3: ASSPWGNNQPQH

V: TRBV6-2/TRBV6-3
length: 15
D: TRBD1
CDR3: ASSYPVDRGLYNGYT

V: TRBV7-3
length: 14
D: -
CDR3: ASSLQGLRNTGELF

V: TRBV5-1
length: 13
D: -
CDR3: ASSLGQGPPYEQY

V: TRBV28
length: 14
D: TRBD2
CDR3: ASSYGLAGDGETQY

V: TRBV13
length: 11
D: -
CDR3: ASSLRGGTEAF

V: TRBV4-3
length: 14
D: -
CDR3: ASSQEGNRLINEQF

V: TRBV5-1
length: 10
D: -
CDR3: ASRRGDTEAF

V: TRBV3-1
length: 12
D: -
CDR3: ASSHKRDQETQY

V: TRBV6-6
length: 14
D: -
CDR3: ASSYPRGGGNQPQH

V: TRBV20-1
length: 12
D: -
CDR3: SAPWGGLGSPLH

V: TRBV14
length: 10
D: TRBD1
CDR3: ASSPDRVEAF

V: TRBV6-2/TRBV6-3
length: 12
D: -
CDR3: ASRPPERHYEQY

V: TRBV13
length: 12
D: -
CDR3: ASSLGPRAKPQH

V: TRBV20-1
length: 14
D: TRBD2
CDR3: SAREARLAGVYEQY

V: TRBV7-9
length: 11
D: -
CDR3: ASSQTINEKLF

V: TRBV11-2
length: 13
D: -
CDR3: ASSSPDPKITGYT

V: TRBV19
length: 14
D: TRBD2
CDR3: ASSVSGTSITDTQY